These T cell receptor beta chains were read from a single sample in a study of shared clonotypes between healthy human individuals. Only in-frame clones appear in the TCRdb table, and some are missing; sequencing was by immunoSEQ multiplex PCR. This table holds 2 million to 2.5 million clones, around 92% found once. Sequenced input: naive CD4+ T cells from PBMCs. The receptors were sampled from a man between 18 and 35 years old in good health. Some clones in this sample may be carry-over from other donors' samples. Both conserved end residues are part of each CDR3. A D gene is named only where the DNA matches it firmly. Clone size appears in some rows only: once, few, many, or a class for an expanded clone.

clone size	V gene	D gene	J gene	CDR3 DNA	CDR3 protein
-	TRBV28	-	TRBJ1-5	TGTGCCAGCACCCCTTTTCCGAGTAGCAATCAGCCCCAGCATTTT	CASTPFPSSNQPQHF
once	TRBV21-1	-	TRBJ2-7	TGTGCCAGCGCCGGAACTAGCGGGACGATCGACTCCTACGAGCAGTACTTC	CASAGTSGTIDSYEQYF
-	TRBV10-1	-	TRBJ2-3	TGCGCCAGCAGTCCCCTCCTAAGTACAGATACGCAGTATTTT	CASSPLLSTDTQYF
-	TRBV7-9	TRBD2	TRBJ2-1	TGTGCCAGCAGCTTAGGCGGACTAGCCATCTACAATGAGCAGTTCTTC	CASSLGGLAIYNEQFF
-	TRBV7-6	-	TRBJ2-3	TGTGCCAGCAGCTTAGAGGTGTCGGGGCTGACGAGCACAGATACGCAGTATTTT	CASSLEVSGLTSTDTQYF
-	TRBV5-1	TRBD1	TRBJ1-5	TGCGCCAGCAGCCAGGACAGGGATCAGCCCCAGCATTTT	CASSQDRDQPQHF
few	TRBV7-9	-	TRBJ2-2	TGTGCCAGCAGCCCCCAGGGGACCACCGGGGAGCTGTTTTTT	CASSPQGTTGELFF
once	TRBV28	-	TRBJ2-7	TGTGCCAGCAGTAATCACCAGGGTAGCGGCTCCTACGAGCAGTACTTC	CASSNHQGSGSYEQYF
-	TRBV10-1	-	TRBJ1-5	TGCGCCAGCAGTGTAAGGGACCGGCGTCAGCCCCAGCATTTT	CASSVRDRRQPQHF
-	TRBV2	-	TRBJ2-7	TGTGCCAGCAAGAAGGGGGCCTACGAGCAGTACTTC	CASKKGAYEQYF
-	TRBV19	-	TRBJ1-5	TGTGCCAGTAGTCTAAACGGGGGGGATCAGCCCCAGCATTTT	CASSLNGGDQPQHF
-	TRBV19	-	TRBJ1-2	TGTGCCAGTGAAGGGAGGATCTATGGCTACACCTTC	CASEGRIYGYTF
-	TRBV18	-	TRBJ2-7	TGTGCCAGCTCACCGTCCTTGGACGAGCAGTACTTC	CASSPSLDEQYF
-	TRBV5-1	-	TRBJ1-4	TGCGCCAGCAGCTTGAATCCAACTAATGAAAAACTGTTTTTT	CASSLNPTNEKLFF
-	TRBV15	-	TRBJ2-5	TGTGCCACCAGCAGAACAGGGTACCAAGAGACCCAGTACTTC	CATSRTGYQETQYF
-	TRBV2	-	TRBJ2-1	TGTGCCAGCAGTGTTCTAGCGACCACCTACAATGAGCAGTTCTTC	CASSVLATTYNEQFF
-	TRBV7-9	TRBD1	TRBJ1-5	TGTGCCAGCAGCCGTGGACAGGGGGACGATCAGCCCCAGCATTTT	CASSRGQGDDQPQHF
-	TRBV5-1	TRBD2	TRBJ2-7	TGCGCCAGCAGCCCCCAAGGCTCAAATATAGCGGGAGGGCTCTACGAGCAGTACTTC	CASSPQGSNIAGGLYEQYF
-	TRBV2	-	TRBJ2-3	TGTGCCAGCAGGCAAGGTGCCAGGGGGGAGACAGATACGCAGTATTTT	CASRQGARGETDTQYF
-	TRBV5-6	TRBD1	TRBJ1-2	TGTGCCAGCCACCCGGTGGGACAGATCTATGGCTACACCTTC	CASHPVGQIYGYTF
-	TRBV7-9	TRBD1	TRBJ1-1	TGTGCCAGCAGCGCTGGCAGGGGGCGGGTCACTGAAGCTTTCTTT	CASSAGRGRVTEAFF
-	TRBV7-3	TRBD1	TRBJ2-7	TGTGCCAGCAGCTTAACGTCAACAGGGGCCGAGCAGTACTTC	CASSLTSTGAEQYF
-	TRBV27	-	TRBJ2-7	TGTGCCAGCAGATCATTTGGGGCGCCGTACGAGCAGTACTTC	CASRSFGAPYEQYF
-	TRBV30	-	TRBJ2-3	TGTGCCGGGGGATCAGATACGCAGTATTTT	CAGGSDTQYF
-	TRBV5-1	TRBD1	TRBJ2-7	TGCGCCAGCAGCTTGGCACAGGGGGTCTCCTACGAGCAGTACTTC	CASSLAQGVSYEQYF
-	TRBV6-1	-	TRBJ2-5	TGTGCCAGCAGTGAAACGTGGGTAGAGACCCAGTACTTC	CASSETWVETQYF
-	TRBV28	-	TRBJ1-4	TGTGCCAGCAGTCGCCCGGGAATGCGGATAACCTATGAAAAACTGTTTTTT	CASSRPGMRITYEKLFF
-	TRBV28	-	TRBJ2-3	TGTGCCAGCAGTCCGATATACAGGGATGTTGAAGATACGCAGTATTTT	CASSPIYRDVEDTQYF